This paragraph reports one T cell receptor beta chain. This clone has a handful of counts. The antigen it recognizes is unknown. Base qualities were left out, and no much larger clone turns up one base away. The CDR3 holds 15 amino acids from the cysteine to the phenylalanine. Here the CDR3 DNA is all that survives: 45 bases in frame from base 1. The germline V gene (reference sequence) gives CDR1 as SEHNR and CDR2 as FQNEAQ. V and J lose 2 bases and 4 bases, and a span of 12 bases separates them. This sample stems from a study of blood T cell repertoires in COVID-19 (TCRdb year 2020). For the study in its entirety: Samples covering the acute and convalescent phases of COVID-19 were provided by collaborators in the United States, Italy and Spain. The prospective study material was composed of cDNA or gDNA derived from T cells, B-cell-depleted T cells, or PBMCs. Deeply sampled blood TCRbeta repertoires from subjects exposed to, actively infected with, or recovered from COVID-19 were included in the dataset. The repertoires were made available in a free public database intended to serve as a resource for research on the immune response to SARS-CoV-2. Samples came from the ongoing ImmuneRACE study (first 160 participants) plus 1,254 subjects from 6 global collaborators. Sample metadata almost always included a de-identified subject ID, COVID-19 status, age in years and sex. HLA class I and class II types, where available, came from metadata supplied by the sample provider rather than from assay-based typing. Results and caveats for the whole study, not just this receptor: Clinical and demographic metadata were provided uncurated, with the amount varying by source and participant.

At one collaborating source in Seattle, patients were enrolled during active infection and were followed longitudinally through the course of disease. Each collaborating institution followed its own protocols to collect whole blood in K2EDTA tubes. For TCRbeta analysis, collaborators shipped samples as frozen whole blood, isolated PBMCs, or DNA extracted from either of those sample types. The immunoSEQ Assay, a bias-controlled multiplex PCR, was used to amplify TCRbeta CDR3 regions from genomic DNA. From the authors' description of their analysis: The number of nucleated cells in each sample was estimated from the amplification of reference gene primers within the assay. To quantify the absolute abundance of each unique TCRbeta CDR3 rearrangement, sequence reads were collapsed and filtered. For each sample, productive Simpson clonality was calculated by taking the square root of Simpson's diversity index across productive rearrangements. TCRdb retrieved this table from immuneACCESS and kept in-frame rearrangements only. Not all clones are present; in checked studies, unresolved V genes account for under half, and no reason is known for the remainder. V, J and clone size are taken as reported in that table, and D and trimming were inferred from the DNA itself. Recorded for this sample are more than 200,000 clones; around 84% of them occurred a single time. The ten top clones hold roughly 4.9% of the sample.

The sample taken for sequencing was peripheral blood. This sequence originates from a woman in her sixties or seventies with COVID-19, enrolled during active disease. This receptor chain uses TRBV7-9 and TRBJ1-3; TRBD1 is perhaps the D gene, given 6 matching bases. This receptor carries the CDR3 CASSLFTGFGNTIYF. The DNA is TGTGCCAGCAGCTTATTTACAGGGTTCGGAAACACCATATATTTT.